This T cell receptor (beta chain) emerged from a study of T cell repertoires in cytomegalovirus infection. In germline, CDR1 is SGHTA, CDR2 FQGNSA. The V and J ends lost 1 base and 0 bases respectively, with 4 bases between them. The CDR3 totals 15 residues. This clonotype occurred many times. Its target is not known. TCRdb fed the reads into MiXCR, producing one record per CDR3 protein. The sample has around 110,000 distinct CDR3 sequences; roughly a tenth are singletons. This clonotype originated in a human donor in good health (CMV status not recorded). Some clones in this sample may be carry-over from other donors' samples. The chain uses TRBV7-2 and TRBJ2-6; no reliable D call. The sequencing sample was made of PBMCs, sequenced either directly or after in vitro stimulation (not recorded which). The CDR3 nucleotides are TGTGCCAGCAGCTTAGTAGCCTCTGGGGCCAACGTCCTGACTTTC. It yields the protein CASSLVASGANVLTF.